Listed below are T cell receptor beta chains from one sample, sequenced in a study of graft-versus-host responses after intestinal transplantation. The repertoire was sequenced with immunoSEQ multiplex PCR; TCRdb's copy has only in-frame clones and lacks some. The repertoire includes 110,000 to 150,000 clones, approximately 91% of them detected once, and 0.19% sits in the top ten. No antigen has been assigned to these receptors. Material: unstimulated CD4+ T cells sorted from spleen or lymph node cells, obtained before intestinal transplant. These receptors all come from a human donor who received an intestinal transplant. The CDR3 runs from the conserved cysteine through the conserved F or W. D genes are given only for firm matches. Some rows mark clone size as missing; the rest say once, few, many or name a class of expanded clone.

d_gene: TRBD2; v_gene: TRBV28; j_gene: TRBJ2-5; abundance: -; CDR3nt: TGTGCCAGCAGCCCGGGACTAGCGGGACAAGAGACCCAGTACTTC; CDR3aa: CASSPGLAGQETQYF
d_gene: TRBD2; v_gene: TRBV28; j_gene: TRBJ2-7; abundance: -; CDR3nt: TGTGCCAGCAGTTCCCAGTGGGGGGGAGTCTACGAGCAGTACTTC; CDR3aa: CASSSQWGGVYEQYF
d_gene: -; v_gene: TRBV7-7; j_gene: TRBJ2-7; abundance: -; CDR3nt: TGTGCCAGCAGCTTAGCACTAGGCTACGAGCAGTACTTC; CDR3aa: CASSLALGYEQYF
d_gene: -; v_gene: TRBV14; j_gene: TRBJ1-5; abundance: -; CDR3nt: TGTGCCAGCAGTCTGAGACTTAATCAGCCCCAGCATTTT; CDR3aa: CASSLRLNQPQHF
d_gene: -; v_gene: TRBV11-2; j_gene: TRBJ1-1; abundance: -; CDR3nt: TGTGCCAGCAGCTTAGGCAGGATCCGCTACACTGAAGCTTTCTTT; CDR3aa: CASSLGRIRYTEAFF
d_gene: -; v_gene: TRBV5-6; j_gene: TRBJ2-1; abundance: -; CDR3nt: TGTGCCAGCAGCTTAGCTGGTTTCAATGAGCAGTTCTTC; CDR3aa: CASSLAGFNEQFF
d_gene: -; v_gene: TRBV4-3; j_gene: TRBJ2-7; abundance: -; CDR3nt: TGCGCCAGCAGCCAAGAGTTGAGCGGGTCCTACGAGCAGTACTTC; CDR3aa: CASSQELSGSYEQYF
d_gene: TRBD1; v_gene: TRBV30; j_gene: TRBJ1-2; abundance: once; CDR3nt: TGTGCCTGGAGGGGTACAGGGGATCACTATGGCTACACCTTC; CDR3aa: CAWRGTGDHYGYTF
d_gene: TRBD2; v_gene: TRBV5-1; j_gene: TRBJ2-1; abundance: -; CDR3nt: TGCGCCAGCAGCCTAGGACTAGCGGGAGGAAGAATGCAGTTCTTC; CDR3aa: CASSLGLAGGRMQFF
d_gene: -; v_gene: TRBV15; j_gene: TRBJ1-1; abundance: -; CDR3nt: TGTGCCACCAGCAGAGATCGCTTGGCTATGACTGAAGCTTTCTTT; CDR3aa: CATSRDRLAMTEAFF
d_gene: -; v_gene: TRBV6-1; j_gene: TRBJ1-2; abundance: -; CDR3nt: TGTGCCAGCAAGGGTACGGGACACTATGGCTACACCTTC; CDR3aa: CASKGTGHYGYTF
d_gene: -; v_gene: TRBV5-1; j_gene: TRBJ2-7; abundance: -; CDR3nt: TGCGCCAGCAGCTTGGGGGGTTCCCTCTACGAGCAGTACTTC; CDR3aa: CASSLGGSLYEQYF
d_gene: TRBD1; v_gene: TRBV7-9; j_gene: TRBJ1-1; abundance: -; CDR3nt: TGTGCCAGCAGCCCGACAGGGGGAGGGCTTAGACCCACTGAAGCTTTCTTT; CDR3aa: CASSPTGGGLRPTEAFF
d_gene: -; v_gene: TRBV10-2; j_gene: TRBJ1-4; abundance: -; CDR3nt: TGCGCCAGCACTCGGGTTAATGAAAAACTGTTTTTT; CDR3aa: CASTRVNEKLFF
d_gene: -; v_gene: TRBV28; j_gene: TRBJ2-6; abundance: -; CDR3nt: TGTGCCAGCGGTGGGGGCTCTGGGGCCAACGTCCTGACTTTC; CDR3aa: CASGGGSGANVLTF
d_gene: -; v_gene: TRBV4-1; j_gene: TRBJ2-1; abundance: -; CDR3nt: TGCGCCAGCAGCCAAGATCTGAAAGCGGCGGACTTTTACAATGAGCAGTTCTTC; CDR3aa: CASSQDLKAADFYNEQFF
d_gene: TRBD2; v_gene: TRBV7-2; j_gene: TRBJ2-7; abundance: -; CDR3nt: TGTGCCAGCAGCTGGGGACTAGCGGGAGTCTACGAGCAGTACTTC; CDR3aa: CASSWGLAGVYEQYF
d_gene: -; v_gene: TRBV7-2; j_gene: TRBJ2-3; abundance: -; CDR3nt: TGTGCCAGCAGCCCTATGGGAACGAGCACAGATACGCAGTATTTT; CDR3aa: CASSPMGTSTDTQYF
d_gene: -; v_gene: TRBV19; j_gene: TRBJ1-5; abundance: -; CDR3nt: TGTGCCAGTGCCCCGGGACACTATAGCAATCAGCCCCAGCATTTT; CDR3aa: CASAPGHYSNQPQHF
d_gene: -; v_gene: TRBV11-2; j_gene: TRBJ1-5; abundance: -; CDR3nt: TGTGCCAGCAGCTTAGAGATCGATCAGCCCCAGCATTTT; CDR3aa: CASSLEIDQPQHF
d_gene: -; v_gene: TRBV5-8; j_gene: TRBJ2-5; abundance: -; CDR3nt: TGTGCCAGCAGCTTGGGGCGACAGACCCAAGAGACCCAGTACTTC; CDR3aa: CASSLGRQTQETQYF
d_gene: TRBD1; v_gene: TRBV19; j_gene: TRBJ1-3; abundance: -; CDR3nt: TGTGCCAGTCTGAACCGGGACAGGGGTGGAAACACCATATATTTT; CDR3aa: CASLNRDRGGNTIYF
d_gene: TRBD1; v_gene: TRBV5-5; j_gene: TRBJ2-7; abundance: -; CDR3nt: TGTGCCAGCAGCTCCCGGGGGACAGGAATCTACGAGCAGTACTTC; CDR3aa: CASSSRGTGIYEQYF
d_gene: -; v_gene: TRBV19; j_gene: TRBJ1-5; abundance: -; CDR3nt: TGTGCCAGTAGTATAGGAGGGGTAAGCAATCAGCCCCAGCATTTT; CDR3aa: CASSIGGVSNQPQHF
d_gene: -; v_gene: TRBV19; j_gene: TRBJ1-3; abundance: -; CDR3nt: TGTGCCAGTAGAGTGCCGTTCTCTGGAAACACCATATATTTT; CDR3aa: CASRVPFSGNTIYF
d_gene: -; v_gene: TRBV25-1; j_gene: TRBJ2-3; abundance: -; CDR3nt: TGTGCCAGCAGTGAGGGCACAGATACGCAGTATTTT; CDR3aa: CASSEGTDTQYF
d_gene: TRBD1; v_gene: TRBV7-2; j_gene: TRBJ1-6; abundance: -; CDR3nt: TGTGCCAGCAGCCAAGGGACAGCCTATAATTCACCCCTCCACTTT; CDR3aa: CASSQGTAYNSPLHF
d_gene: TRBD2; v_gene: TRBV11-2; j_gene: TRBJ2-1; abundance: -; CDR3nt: TGTGCCAGCAGCTTAAGACTAGCAGAGGAGCAGTTCTTC; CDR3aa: CASSLRLAEEQFF
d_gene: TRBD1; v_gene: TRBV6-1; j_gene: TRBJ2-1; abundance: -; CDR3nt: TGTGCCAGCAGGGCAGGGGGACAGGGCGGGAATGAGCAGTTCTTC; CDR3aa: CASRAGGQGGNEQFF
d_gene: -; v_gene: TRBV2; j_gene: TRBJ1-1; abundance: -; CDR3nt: TGTGCCAGCAGCAGGACATACATGAACACTGAAGCTTTCTTT; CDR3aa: CASSRTYMNTEAFF
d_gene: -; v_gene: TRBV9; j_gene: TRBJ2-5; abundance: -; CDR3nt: TGTGCCAGCAGCCTTGGCGCACAAGAGACCCAGTACTTC; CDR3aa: CASSLGAQETQYF
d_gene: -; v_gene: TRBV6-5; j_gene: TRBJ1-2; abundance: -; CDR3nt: TGTGCCAGCAGTTACATTGGGGGCAGCTATGGCTACACCTTC; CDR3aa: CASSYIGGSYGYTF
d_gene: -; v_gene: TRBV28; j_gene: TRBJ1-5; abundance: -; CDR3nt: TGTGCCAGCAGTGACGAAGGTCCTTTCAATCAGCCCCAGCATTTT; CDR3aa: CASSDEGPFNQPQHF
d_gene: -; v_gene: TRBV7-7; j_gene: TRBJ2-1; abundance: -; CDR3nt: TGTGCCAGCAGCACCCAACTCAGCTCCAACTACAATGAGCAGTTCTTC; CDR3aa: CASSTQLSSNYNEQFF
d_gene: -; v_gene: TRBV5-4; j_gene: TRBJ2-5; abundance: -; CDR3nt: TGTGCCAGCAGCGGACGGAACCGGGGAGGAGAGACCCAGTACTTC; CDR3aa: CASSGRNRGGETQYF
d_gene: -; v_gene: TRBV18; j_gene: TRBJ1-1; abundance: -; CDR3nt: TGTGCCAGCTTACAGGGAGGCGGTGAAGCTTTCTTT; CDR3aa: CASLQGGGEAFF
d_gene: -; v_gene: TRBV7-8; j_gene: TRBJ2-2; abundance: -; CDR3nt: TGTGCCAGCAGCTTAAAAGCCCGGGAGGGGGAGCTGTTTTTT; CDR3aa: CASSLKAREGELFF
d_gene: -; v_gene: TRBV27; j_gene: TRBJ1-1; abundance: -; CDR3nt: TGTGCCAGCAGTTTATCGTACAGCATGAACACTGAAGCTTTCTTT; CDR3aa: CASSLSYSMNTEAFF
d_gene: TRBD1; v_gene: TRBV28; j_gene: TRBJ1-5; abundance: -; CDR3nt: TGTGCCAGTACACCGGGACAGGCTTATAGCAATCAGCCCCAGCATTTT; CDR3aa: CASTPGQAYSNQPQHF
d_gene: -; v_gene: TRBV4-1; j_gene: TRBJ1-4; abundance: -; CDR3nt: TGCGCCAGCAGCCAATCACCAGTAACTAATGAAAAACTGTTTTTT; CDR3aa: CASSQSPVTNEKLFF
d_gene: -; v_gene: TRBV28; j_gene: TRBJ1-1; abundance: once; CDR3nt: TGTGCCAGCAGTTTAATCGGGTTGGCTGAAGCTTTCTTT; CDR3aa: CASSLIGLAEAFF
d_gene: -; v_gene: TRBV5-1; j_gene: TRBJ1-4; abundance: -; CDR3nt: TGCGCCAGCAGCTTGATTAACGACAGTAATGAAAAACTGTTTTTT; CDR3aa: CASSLINDSNEKLFF
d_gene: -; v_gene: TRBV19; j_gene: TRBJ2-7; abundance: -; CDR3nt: TGTGCCAGTAGTATTCGAGGGGAGCAGTACTTC; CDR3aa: CASSIRGEQYF
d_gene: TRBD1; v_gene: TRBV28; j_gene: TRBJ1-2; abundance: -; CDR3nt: TGTGCCGGACAGGGGGGGGTCTATGGCTACACCTTC; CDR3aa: CAGQGGVYGYTF
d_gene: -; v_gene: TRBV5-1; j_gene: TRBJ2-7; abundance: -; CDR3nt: TGCGCCAGCAGCTTGCCCCCGGAATACGAGCAGTACTTC; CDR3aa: CASSLPPEYEQYF
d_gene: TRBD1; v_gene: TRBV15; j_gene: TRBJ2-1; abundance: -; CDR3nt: TGTGCCACCAGCAGAGGACGGGACAGGGGCCATGAGCAGTTCTTC; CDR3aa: CATSRGRDRGHEQFF
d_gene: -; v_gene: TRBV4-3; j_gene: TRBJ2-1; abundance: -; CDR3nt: TGCGCCAGCAGCCAAGGAAGGACAGGGGGTAGCGGGAGTCACTACAATGAGCAGTTCTTC; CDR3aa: CASSQGRTGGSGSHYNEQFF
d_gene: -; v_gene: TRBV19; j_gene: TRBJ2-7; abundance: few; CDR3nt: TGTGCCAGTAGATACTCTGGGGGAGCACCCTACGAGCAGTACTTC; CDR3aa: CASRYSGGAPYEQYF
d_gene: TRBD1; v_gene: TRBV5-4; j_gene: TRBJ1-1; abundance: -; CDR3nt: TGTGCCAGCAGCCATAGACAGGGGGAGAACACTGAAGCTTTCTTT; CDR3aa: CASSHRQGENTEAFF
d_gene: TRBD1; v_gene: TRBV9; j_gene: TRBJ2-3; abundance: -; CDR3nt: TGTGCCAGCAGCCTTAAGGGACAGGGTACAGATACGCAGTATTTT; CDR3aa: CASSLKGQGTDTQYF
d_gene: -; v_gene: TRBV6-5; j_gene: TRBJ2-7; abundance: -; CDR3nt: TGTGCCAGCAGTTACTCTACCGGACTCTCCTACGAGCAGTACTTC; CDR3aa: CASSYSTGLSYEQYF
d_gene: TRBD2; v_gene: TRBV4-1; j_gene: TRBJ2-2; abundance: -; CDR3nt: TGCGCCAGCAGCCAAGGGGCTTGGACTAGCGGGAGGGCCCTTACCGGGGAGCTGTTTTTT; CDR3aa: CASSQGAWTSGRALTGELFF
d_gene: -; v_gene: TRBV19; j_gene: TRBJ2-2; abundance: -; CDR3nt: TGTGCCAGCGACGTGGGCCTATTAGGTACCGGGGAGCTGTTTTTT; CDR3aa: CASDVGLLGTGELFF
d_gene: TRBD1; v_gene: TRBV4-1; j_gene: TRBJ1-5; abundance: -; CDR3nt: TGCGCCAGCAGCCAAGTAACAGGGGGCGTTAAGCATCAGCCCCAGCATTTT; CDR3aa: CASSQVTGGVKHQPQHF
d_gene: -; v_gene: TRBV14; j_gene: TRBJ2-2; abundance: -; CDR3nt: TGTGCCAGCAGCCCCCACAGGGCCGGGGAGCTGTTTTTT; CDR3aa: CASSPHRAGELFF
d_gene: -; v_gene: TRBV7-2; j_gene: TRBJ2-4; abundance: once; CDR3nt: TGTGCCAGCAGCTTGTCCTACTCAGCCAAAAACATTCAGTACTTC; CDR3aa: CASSLSYSAKNIQYF
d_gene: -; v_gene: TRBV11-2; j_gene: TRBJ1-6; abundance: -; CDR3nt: TGTGCCAGCAGCCCGAGACAGGCCAATAATTCACCCCTCCACTTT; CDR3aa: CASSPRQANNSPLHF